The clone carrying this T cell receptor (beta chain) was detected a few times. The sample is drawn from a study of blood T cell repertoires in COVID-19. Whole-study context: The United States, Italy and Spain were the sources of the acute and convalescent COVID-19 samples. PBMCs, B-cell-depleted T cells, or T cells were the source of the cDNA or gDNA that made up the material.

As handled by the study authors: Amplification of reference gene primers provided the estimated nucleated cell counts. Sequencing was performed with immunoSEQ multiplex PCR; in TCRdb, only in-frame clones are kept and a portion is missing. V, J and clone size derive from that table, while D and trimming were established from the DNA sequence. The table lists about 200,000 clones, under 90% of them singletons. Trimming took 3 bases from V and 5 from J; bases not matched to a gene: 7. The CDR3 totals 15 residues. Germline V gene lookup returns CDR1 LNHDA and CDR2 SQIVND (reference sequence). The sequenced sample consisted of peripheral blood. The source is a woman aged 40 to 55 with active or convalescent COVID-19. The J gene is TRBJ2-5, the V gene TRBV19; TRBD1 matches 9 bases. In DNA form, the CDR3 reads TGTGCCAGTAGTATTGTGACAGGGGGAATGGAGACCCAGTACTTC. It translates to CASSIVTGGMETQYF. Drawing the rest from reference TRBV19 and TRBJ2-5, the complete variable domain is DGGITQSPKYLFRKEGQNVTLSCEQNLNHDAMYWYRQDPGQGLRLIYYSQIVNDFQKGDIAEGYSVSREKKESFPLTVTSAQKNPTAFYLCASSIVTGGMETQYFGPGTRLLVL.